This entry describes one T cell receptor (beta chain). Only in-frame clones appear in the TCRdb table, and some are missing; sequencing was by immunoSEQ multiplex PCR. The table shows about 160,000 clones, with approximately 81% occurring only once. It was during active infection that Seattle patients were enrolled and then longitudinally followed. The germline V gene has CDR1 MNHEY and CDR2 SVGEGT. Trimming pared 6 bases from V and 1 base from J, leaving 10 bases between. CDR3 size: 14 residues. This sample was taken from a study of blood T cell repertoires in COVID-19. At the level of the study: The United States, Italy and Spain were the sources of the acute and convalescent COVID-19 samples.

This sequence joins TRBV6-2 or TRBV6-3 and TRBJ2-4; tentatively, D is TRBD1 (6 bases). This sequence was found in a woman between 45 and 65 years old with COVID-19, enrolled during active disease. Sequenced sample: peripheral blood. CDR3 in DNA: TGTGCCAGCAGCCAAACAGGGGCCAAAAACATTCAGTACTTC. It translates to CASSQTGAKNIQYF.